A selection of T cell receptor beta chains follows, all from one sample in a study of cytomegalovirus exposure and HLA in healthy donors. Only in-frame clones appear in the TCRdb table, and some are missing; sequencing was by immunoSEQ multiplex PCR. The table has some 190,000 clones, 85% to 90% seen once. Sample: PBMCs. The receptors come from a man aged 25 to 40 in good health and CMV-seronegative. Each CDR3 is given with its conserved first and last residue. A D gene is named only where the DNA matches it firmly. For some rows the clone size is stated as once, few or many, or as a class when expanded; others skip it.

size	D	J	V	DNA	CDR3
few	-	TRBJ1-1	TRBV9	TGTGCCAGCATAGACACGTGGCTCTTT	CASIDTWLF
-	-	TRBJ2-3	TRBV6-6	TGTGCCAGCAGTTACGTGGGGGAGGGACAAGATACGCAGTATTTT	CASSYVGEGQDTQYF
-	TRBD2	TRBJ2-2	TRBV10-1	TGCGCCAGCAGTGAAAAGTGGCTAGCGGGGCCCCGGGCGGGAACCGGGGAGCTGTTTTTT	CASSEKWLAGPRAGTGELFF
-	-	TRBJ2-7	TRBV19	TGTGCCAGTAGTACAGGGGTCCCTTCCTACGAGCAGTACTTC	CASSTGVPSYEQYF
-	TRBD2	TRBJ2-7	TRBV19	TGTGCCAGTAGTATACTCGGGGCGGGGGGCCCCCACGAGCAGTACTTC	CASSILGAGGPHEQYF
-	TRBD1	TRBJ2-1	TRBV18	TGTGCCAGCTCATATAACCGGGACAGGGCATGGAATGAGCAGTTCTTC	CASSYNRDRAWNEQFF
-	-	TRBJ2-7	TRBV6-1	TGTGCCAGCAGTGAGGGCAGGGGCGTATACGAGCAGTACTTC	CASSEGRGVYEQYF
-	TRBD1	TRBJ2-5	TRBV4-1	TGCGCCAGCAGCCAAAACAGGGGCCAGCAAGAGACCCAGTACTTC	CASSQNRGQQETQYF
-	-	TRBJ1-4	TRBV6-6	TGTGCCAGCAGCCCGGGGGTACTTAATGAAAAACTGTTTTTT	CASSPGVLNEKLFF
few	-	TRBJ2-7	TRBV7-8	TGTGCCAGCAGCTTACCCTCCCGGGGATACTCCTACGAGCAGTACTTC	CASSLPSRGYSYEQYF
few	TRBD1	TRBJ1-5	TRBV7-8	TGTGCCAGCAGCTGGGACAGGGCACAGCCCCAGCATTTT	CASSWDRAQPQHF
-	-	TRBJ1-2	TRBV7-9	TGTGCCAGCAGCGCCCCATTCGGGTATGGCTACACCTTC	CASSAPFGYGYTF
-	TRBD1	TRBJ1-5	TRBV10-3	TGTGCCACCATGGGACAGATAAATCTTGGGGGTAAGCCCCAGCATTTT	CATMGQINLGGKPQHF
-	-	TRBJ2-5	TRBV7-9	TGTGCCAGCAGCTTAGACTCTGTGGTGCAGTACTTC	CASSLDSVVQYF
-	-	TRBJ2-7	TRBV19	TGTGCCAGTAGTTTAGCGAGCTCCTACGAGCAGTACTTC	CASSLASSYEQYF
-	TRBD1	TRBJ2-1	TRBV5-1	TGCGCCAGCAGCGGACGACACCGACCGGGACAGGGGGCGAGTGAGCAGTTCTTC	CASSGRHRPGQGASEQFF
-	TRBD1	TRBJ2-1	TRBV7-9	TGTGCCAGCAGCTTTCGTGACAGGGCCTACAATGAGCAGTTCTTC	CASSFRDRAYNEQFF
-	-	TRBJ2-4	TRBV5-5	TGTGCCAGCAGTACCCTGGGAGGCCGCAAAAACATTCAGTACTTC	CASSTLGGRKNIQYF
-	TRBD2	TRBJ2-1	TRBV11-3	TGTGCCAGCAGCTTGCTAGCGGGCCCCTACAATGAGCAGTTCTTC	CASSLLAGPYNEQFF